This T cell receptor beta chain was captured in a study of blood T cell repertoires in COVID-19. V lost 7 bases and J lost 2, with 11 bases in between. CDR1 and CDR2 from the germline V gene are LNHDA and SQIVND (reference sequence). The length of the CDR3 is 13 residues. Only in-frame clones appear in the TCRdb table, and some are missing; sequencing was by immunoSEQ multiplex PCR. The data contain fewer than 350,000 clones, approximately 86% of them singletons. The clonotype comes from a man between 18 and 35 years old with active or convalescent COVID-19. The chain joins TRBV19 to TRBJ1-2; D gene unclear. The sample was peripheral blood. The CDR3 nucleotides read TGTGCCAGTAAGAGAGGGTTAAACTATGGCTACACCTTC. Its translation: CASKRGLNYGYTF.